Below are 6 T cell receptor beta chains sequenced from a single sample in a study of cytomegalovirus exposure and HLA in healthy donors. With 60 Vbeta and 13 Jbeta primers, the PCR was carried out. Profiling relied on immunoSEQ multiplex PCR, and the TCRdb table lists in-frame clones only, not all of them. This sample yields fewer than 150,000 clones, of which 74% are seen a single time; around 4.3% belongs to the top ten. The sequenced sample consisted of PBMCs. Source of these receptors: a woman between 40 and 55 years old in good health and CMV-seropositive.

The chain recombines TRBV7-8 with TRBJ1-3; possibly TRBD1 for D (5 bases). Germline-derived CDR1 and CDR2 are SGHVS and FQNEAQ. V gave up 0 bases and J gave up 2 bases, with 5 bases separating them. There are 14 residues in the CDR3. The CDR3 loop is CASSLAGPGNTIYF. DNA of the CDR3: TGTGCCAGCAGCTTAGCGGGGCCTGGAAACACCATATATTTT.

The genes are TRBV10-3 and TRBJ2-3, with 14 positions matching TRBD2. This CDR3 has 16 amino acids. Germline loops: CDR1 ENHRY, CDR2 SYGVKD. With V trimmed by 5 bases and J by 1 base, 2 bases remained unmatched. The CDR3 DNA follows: TGTGCCATCAGTAAGGGACTAGCGGGAGGCACAGATACGCAGTATTTT. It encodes CAISKGLAGGTDTQYF.

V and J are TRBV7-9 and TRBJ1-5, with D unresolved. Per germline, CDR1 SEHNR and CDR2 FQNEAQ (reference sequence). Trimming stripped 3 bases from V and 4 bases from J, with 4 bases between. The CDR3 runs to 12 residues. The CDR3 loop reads CASSFSNQPQHF. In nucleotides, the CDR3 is TGTGCCAGCAGCTTTTCTAATCAGCCCCAGCATTTT.

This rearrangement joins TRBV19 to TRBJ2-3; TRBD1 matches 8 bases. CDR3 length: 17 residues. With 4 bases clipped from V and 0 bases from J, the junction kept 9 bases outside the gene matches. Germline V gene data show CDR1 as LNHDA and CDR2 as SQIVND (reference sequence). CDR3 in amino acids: CASSTSHQGASTDTQYF. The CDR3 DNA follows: TGTGCCAGTAGTACGTCTCACCAGGGGGCCAGCACAGATACGCAGTATTTT.

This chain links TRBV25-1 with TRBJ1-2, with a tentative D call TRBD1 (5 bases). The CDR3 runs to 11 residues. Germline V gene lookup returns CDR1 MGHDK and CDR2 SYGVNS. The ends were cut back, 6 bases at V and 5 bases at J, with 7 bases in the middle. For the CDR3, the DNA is TGTGCCAGCAGCCCAGGGTATGGCTACACCTTC. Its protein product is CASSPGYGYTF.

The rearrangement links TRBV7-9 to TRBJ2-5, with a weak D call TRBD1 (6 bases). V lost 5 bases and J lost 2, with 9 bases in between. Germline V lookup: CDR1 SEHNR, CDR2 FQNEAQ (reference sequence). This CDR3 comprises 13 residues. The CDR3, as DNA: TGTGCCAGCAGCCCCGGGACACAAGAGACCCAGTACTTC. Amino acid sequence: CASSPGTQETQYF.